The 22 T cell receptor beta chains below come from one sample, sequenced in a study of breast tumors, draining lymph nodes, adjacent tissues. TCRdb analysed the multiplex PCR reads with MiXCR anew, one entry per CDR3 protein. Among approximately 63,000 distinct CDR3 sequences listed, 45% to 65% were seen once. The sequenced material came from breast tumor tissue. These receptors came from a female donor with breast cancer. Some clones in this sample may be carry-over from other donors' samples.

This clonotype showed up many times. The chain uses TRBV7-2 and TRBJ1-5, with D possibly matching TRBD1 (5 bases). The length of the CDR3 is 17 residues. V was pared by 5 bases and J by 0 bases, with 17 bases between. Germline-derived CDR1 and CDR2 are SGHTA and FQGNSA. CDR3 region: CASSPNVGAFSNQPQHF. The CDR3 DNA sequence: TGTGCCAGCAGCCCAAATGTTGGGGCTTTTAGCAATCAGCCCCAGCATTTT.

This chain links TRBV6-5 with TRBJ2-7; maybe TRBD2 (5 bases). This CDR3 comprises 14 residues. Per germline, CDR1 MNHEY and CDR2 SVGAGI. V lost 5 bases and J lost 2, with 13 bases in between. The CDR3 nucleotides read TGTGCCAGCAGTGACGTGAGCGGCACCTACGAGCAGTACTTC. Translated, it gives CASSDVSGTYEQYF.

This chain joins TRBV6-1 and TRBJ2-3; TRBD1 matches at 10 bases. The V gene's germline CDR1 is MNHNS and CDR2 SASEGT. This CDR3 comprises 13 residues. V lost 10 bases, J lost 6 bases, and 7 bases stayed unmatched. The CDR3 DNA reads as TGTGCCACCTTGGACAGGGGGAGGGATACGCAGTATTTT. It encodes CATLDRGRDTQYF.

This clonotype was recorded at least ten times. This sequence joins TRBV12-3 or TRBV12-4 and TRBJ1-1; 7 positions match TRBD1. J lost 0 bases, V lost 5 bases, and 6 bases had no gene match. The CDR3 runs 15 residues. The CDR3 coding sequence is TGTGCCAGCAGTGCCCCGGGACAGATGAACACTGAAGCTTTCTTT. This encodes CASSAPGQMNTEAFF.

The CDR3 DNA is TGTGCCAGCAGCCAAGCCCGGCAGGGTGAGGACTATGGCTACACCATATATTTT. Protein product: CASSQARQGEDYGYTIYF. The chain has TRBV3-1 and TRBJ1-3; D is perhaps TRBD1 (5 bases). The CDR3 spans 18 residues. The V end lost 1 base, the J end lost 8 bases, and 24 bases lay between the germline ends. CDR1 is LGHDT and CDR2 is YNNKEL in the germline V gene (reference sequence).

The chain carries TRBV9 and TRBJ2-1; D is ambiguous. This CDR3 contains 15 residues. V lost 0 bases and J lost 8, with 15 bases in between. Germline CDR1 and CDR2: SGDLS and YYNGEE. For the CDR3, the DNA is TGTGCCAGCAGCGTAGACTTGGACCCGAGCGATGAGCAGTTCTTC. As protein: CASSVDLDPSDEQFF.

The chain combines TRBV18 with TRBJ1-2; perhaps TRBD1 as D (6 bases). The germline gives CDR1 KGHSH, CDR2 LQKENI. The CDR3 consists of 13 residues. The V end lost 2 bases, the J end lost 6 bases, and 10 bases lay between the germline ends. The CDR3 loop reads CASSPSRGDGYTF. CDR3 DNA sequence: TGTGCCAGCTCACCATCGAGGGGGGATGGCTACACCTTC.

With respect to this clonotype: The CDR3 ends on some other residue instead of the conserved phenylalanine or tryptophan, so this is likely a read error. The DNA is left out, because the CDR3 cannot be placed on it with certainty; the CDR3 is given as TCRdb lists it. This sequence joins TRBV20-1 and TRBJ1-4. The germline V gene encodes CDR1 DFQATT and CDR2 SNEGSKA (reference sequence). Including both end residues, the CDR3 is 12 amino acids long. CDR3 protein: CSARASGGNGHY.

This rearrangement joins TRBV20-1 to TRBJ2-1; 8 nucleotides line up with TRBD2. The V gene end was trimmed by 0 bases and the J gene end by 0 bases; junction bases not matched to a gene: 25. CDR1 and CDR2 from the germline V gene are DFQATT and SNEGSKA (reference sequence). This CDR3 is built from 23 residues. This chain's CDR3 is CSARDPRGLVHKGGEFSYNEQFF. The DNA for the CDR3 is TGCAGTGCTAGAGATCCGAGGGGACTAGTGCACAAGGGCGGGGAGTTCTCCTACAATGAGCAGTTCTTC.

The chain joins TRBV2 to TRBJ2-1, with TRBD2 matching over 7 bases. The germline V gene encodes CDR1 SNHLY and CDR2 FYNNEI. Trimming removed 5 bases from V and 3 bases from J; junction bases left unmatched: 7. The CDR3 spans 15 residues. CDR3 region: CASSFYTGGYNEQFF. The CDR3 DNA follows: TGTGCCAGCAGTTTCTATACGGGGGGCTACAATGAGCAGTTCTTC.

This clonotype has a count of ten or more. The V and J genes are TRBV10-3 and TRBJ1-2; D is perhaps TRBD1 (6 bases). The CDR3 runs to 12 residues. Germline V gene sequence: CDR1 ENHRY, CDR2 SYGVKD. Trimming took 5 bases from V and 8 from J, leaving 12 bases between them. CDR3 in amino acids: CAISNPGEGYTF. As DNA, the CDR3 is TGTGCCATCAGTAACCCAGGGGAAGGCTACACCTTC.

This clonotype was counted ten times or more. The chain employs TRBV19 and TRBJ1-4; 9 bases align to TRBD1. This CDR3 has 16 residues. The trim removed 6 bases at V and 8 bases at J, leaving 13 bases unmatched. CDR1 and CDR2 (germline): LNHDA, SQIVND (reference sequence). The CDR3 DNA reads TGTGCCAGTAGGACTTCGCCGGGACAGGGTTTAGAAAAACTGTTTTTT. It codes for CASRTSPGQGLEKLFF.

The chain combines TRBV5-8 with TRBJ2-1; D possibly corresponds to TRBD1 (6 bases). CDR3 length: 15 amino acids. Trimming removed 0 bases from V and 2 bases from J, with 9 bases in between. Germline V gene data show CDR1 as SGHTS and CDR2 as YDEGEE. In DNA form, the CDR3 reads TGTGCCAGCAGCTTGGAGGGGGAAACCTACAATGAGCAGTTCTTC. Translating gives CASSLEGETYNEQFF.

This clonotype was seen just once. This chain uses TRBV24-1 with TRBJ2-1; TRBD1 might be the D (5 bases). Germline assignment: CDR1 KGHDR and CDR2 SFDVKD. V lost 8 bases and J 7 bases, leaving 14 bases between the germline ends. The length of the CDR3 is 13 residues. CDR3 nucleotide sequence: TGTGCCACCATGGACACCTCCGAGAATGAGCAGTTCTTC. Encoded protein: CATMDTSENEQFF.

V usage is TRBV5-4 and J usage is TRBJ2-3; 7 bases line up with TRBD1. Germline trimming cut 4 bases from V and 11 bases from J; bases unmatched to any gene: 16. Germline V lookup: CDR1 SGHNT, CDR2 YYREEE (reference sequence). This CDR3 contains 15 residues. The CDR3 DNA reads as TGTGCCAGCAGCGAGGGACAGAGCTCCTACAATGAGCAGTATTTT. It codes for CASSEGQSSYNEQYF.

Remarks on this clonotype: This may stem from a read error, because a much larger clone lies one nucleotide away. The chain joins TRBV5-6 to TRBJ1-6; D possibly corresponds to TRBD1 (6 bases). The CDR3 covers 17 residues. CDR1 and CDR2 (germline): SGHDT, YYEEEE. CDR3 in DNA: TGTGCCAGCAGCTTGGACAGGGCACGCTCCTATAGTTCACCCCTCCACTTT. The encoded protein is CASSLDRARSYSSPLHF.

This chain links TRBV9 with TRBJ1-2; the D is unclear. This CDR3 is built from 14 residues. In germline, CDR1 is SGDLS, CDR2 YYNGEE. Trimming cost V 0 bases and J 2 bases, with 8 bases left between them. The CDR3 DNA sequence: TGTGCCAGCAGCGTAGGGCAGGAGAACTATGGCTACACCTTC. Protein product: CASSVGQENYGYTF.

The chain is built from TRBV20-1 and TRBJ2-3, with TRBD1 as a possible D gene (5 bases). Per the germline V gene, CDR1 is DFQATT and CDR2 is SNEGSKA (reference sequence). Trimming took off 1 base at V and 3 bases at J, with 14 bases between the two ends. This CDR3 is built from 15 residues. CDR3: CSARAPSRATDTQYF. Here the CDR3 DNA reads TGCAGTGCTAGAGCCCCTTCCAGGGCTACAGATACGCAGTATTTT.

This clonotype was detected only once. The J gene is TRBJ1-5, the V gene TRBV29-1, with 8 bases fitting TRBD1. V gave up 3 bases and J gave up 2 bases; unmatched junction bases: 3. CDR1 SQVTM and CDR2 ANQGSEA come from the germline V gene. This CDR3 spans 14 amino acids. This CDR3 is CSVDRGLGNQPQHF. CDR3 sequence (DNA): TGCAGCGTTGACAGGGGGCTAGGCAATCAGCCCCAGCATTTT. Drawing the rest from reference TRBV29-1 and TRBJ1-5, the complete variable domain is SAVISQKPSRDICQRGTSLTIQCQVDSQVTMMFWYRQQPGQSLTLIATANQGSEATYESGFVIDKFPISRPNLTFSTLTVSNMSPEDSSIYLCSVDRGLGNQPQHFGDGTRLSIL.

This clonotype was observed many times. The chain uses TRBV18 and TRBJ1-6; 7 nucleotides align to TRBD1. Germline CDR1 is KGHSH and CDR2 is LQKENI. The CDR3 runs to 15 residues. Germline trimming cut 3 bases from V and 9 bases from J; bases unmatched to any gene: 8. Written as DNA, the CDR3 is TGTGCCAGCTCACCCCTCGACAGGGATATTTCACCCCTCCACTTT. Translation gives CASSPLDRDISPLHF.

This clonotype was detected many times. This rearrangement joins TRBV7-2 to TRBJ2-3, with D hard to call. Germline-derived CDR1 and CDR2 are SGHTA and FQGNSA. The CDR3 length is 11 residues. Trimming removed 3 bases at V and 5 bases at J, with 3 bases between. In DNA form, the CDR3 reads TGTGCCAGCAGCTTCGGAGATACGCAGTATTTT. This gives the protein CASSFGDTQYF.

This clonotype has a count of ten or more. The genes are TRBV6-5 and TRBJ2-3; D may be TRBD1 (6 bases). Germline V CDR1 and CDR2: MNHEY, SVGAGI. Trimming left V 5 bases short and J 6 bases short, with 15 bases between. The CDR3 is made up of 14 amino acids. CDR3 nucleotide sequence: TGTGCCAGCAGTCACGACTTTAGGGGGGATACGCAGTATTTT. Amino acids: CASSHDFRGDTQYF.